The T cell receptor beta chain described here comes from a study of blood T cell repertoires in COVID-19. Looking at the study overall: The United States, Italy and Spain supplied acute and convalescent COVID-19 samples. Sources were T cells, B-cell-depleted T cells, or PBMCs; the material itself was cDNA or gDNA.

In the study's own analysis: Amplified reference gene primers provided the basis for estimating nucleated cell counts. Assay used: immunoSEQ multiplex PCR; TCRdb lists only in-frame clones, some missing. V and J calls and clone size come straight from that table; D and trimming were deduced from the DNA. This table holds 120,000 to 150,000 clones, just under 85% found once. Categorization into cohorts depended on clinical history that participants reported. Germline V CDR1 and CDR2: SGHRS, YFSETQ. J was trimmed by 3 bases and V by 3 bases; bases with no gene match: 6. The CDR3 length is 14 residues. This receptor was obtained from a woman between 45 and 60 years old with acute COVID-19. Sequenced: PBMCs or T cells enriched from blood (not recorded which). The chain has TRBV5-1 and TRBJ2-7; 7 positions match TRBD1. DNA of the CDR3: TGCGCCAGCAGCTCGGACAGGATCAACTACGAGCAGTACTTC. It is translated as CASSSDRINYEQYF.